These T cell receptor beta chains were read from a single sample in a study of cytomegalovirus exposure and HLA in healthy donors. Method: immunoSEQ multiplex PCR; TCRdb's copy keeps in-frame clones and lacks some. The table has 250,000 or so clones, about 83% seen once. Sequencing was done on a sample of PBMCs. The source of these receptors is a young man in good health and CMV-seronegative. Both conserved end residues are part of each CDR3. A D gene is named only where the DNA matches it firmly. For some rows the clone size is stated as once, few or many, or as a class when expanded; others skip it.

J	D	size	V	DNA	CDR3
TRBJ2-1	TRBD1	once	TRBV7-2	TGTGCCAGCAGCGGTGGGGACAGGGTGGGAAATGAGCAGTTCTTC	CASSGGDRVGNEQFF
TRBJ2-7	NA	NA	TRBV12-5	TGTGCTAGTGGTTTGCCCCTCTTACAGGGCAGCTACGAGCAGTACTTC	CASGLPLLQGSYEQYF
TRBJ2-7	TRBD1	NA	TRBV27	TGTGCCACCACCGATGGGACAGCAGCCTACGAGCAGTACTTC	CATTDGTAAYEQYF
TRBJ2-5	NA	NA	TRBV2	TGTGCCAGCAATGCTTATGGCGGCCAAGAGACCCAGTACTTC	CASNAYGGQETQYF
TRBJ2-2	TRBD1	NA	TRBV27	TGTGCCAGCAGCCCGGACAGGGTTCCCACCGGGGAGCTGTTTTTT	CASSPDRVPTGELFF
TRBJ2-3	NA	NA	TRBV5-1	TGCGCCAGCAGCGGGGGGGCCGGGGATACGCAGTATTTT	CASSGGAGDTQYF
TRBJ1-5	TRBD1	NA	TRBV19	TGTGCCAGTAGTGCTACGGGACAGAGTAATCAGCCCCAGCATTTT	CASSATGQSNQPQHF
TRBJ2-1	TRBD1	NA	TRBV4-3	TGCGCCAGCAGCCTCGACAGGGTGGGGACAAGGGAGCAGTTCTTC	CASSLDRVGTREQFF
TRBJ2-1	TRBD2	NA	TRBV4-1	TGCGCCAGCAGCCAGGAAACCGGGACTAGCGGGAGCAATGAGCAGTTCTTC	CASSQETGTSGSNEQFF
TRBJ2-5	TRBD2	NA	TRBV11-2	TGTGCCAGCAGCTCCTCCAATAGCGGGGGGTTGGAGACCCAGTACTTC	CASSSSNSGGLETQYF
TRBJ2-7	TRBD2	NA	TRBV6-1	TGTGCCAGCAGTGAAGCGCGAATAGCGGGAGAGGGGCAGTACTTC	CASSEARIAGEGQYF
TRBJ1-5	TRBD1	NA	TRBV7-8	TGTGCCAGCAGCCCGAGGACAGGTGAACAGCCCCAGCATTTT	CASSPRTGEQPQHF
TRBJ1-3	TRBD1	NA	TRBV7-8	TGTGCCAGCGGGGACAGATGGGGGATTGGAAACACCATATATTTT	CASGDRWGIGNTIYF
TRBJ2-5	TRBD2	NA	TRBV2	TGTGCCAGCAGTATAGGACTAGCGGGTGGGACCCAGTACTTC	CASSIGLAGGTQYF
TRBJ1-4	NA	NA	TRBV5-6	TGTGCCAGCAGCTTGAGTCCTACGGATGAAAAACTGTTTTTT	CASSLSPTDEKLFF
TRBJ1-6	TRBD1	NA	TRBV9	TGTGCCAGCAGCGTAGACGGACAGGGCTCACCCCTCCACTTT	CASSVDGQGSPLHF
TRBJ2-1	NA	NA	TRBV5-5	TGTGCCAGCAGCCCGGGACTCTTCTCCTACAATGAGCAGTTCTTC	CASSPGLFSYNEQFF
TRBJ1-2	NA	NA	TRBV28	TGTGCCAGCAGCTCCGGAGGCCCCTATGGCTACACCTTC	CASSSGGPYGYTF
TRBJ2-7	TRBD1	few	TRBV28	TGTGCCAGCACCCCAGGACAGGTCAGCTCCTACGAGCAGTACTTC	CASTPGQVSSYEQYF
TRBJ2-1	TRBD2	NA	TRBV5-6	TGTGCCAGCAGCTTGGATAGCGGGAGGGTCTACAATGAGCAGTTCTTC	CASSLDSGRVYNEQFF
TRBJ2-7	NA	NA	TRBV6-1	TGTGCCAGCAGTGAACGGGTGGTGGACTCCGTGAGCTCCTACGAGCAGTACTTC	CASSERVVDSVSSYEQYF
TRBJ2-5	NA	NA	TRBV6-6	TGTGCCACCGCTATAGGAGCGGGTTCAGGAGGGACCCAGTACTTC	CATAIGAGSGGTQYF
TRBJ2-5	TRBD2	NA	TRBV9	TGTGCCAGCGCCCGCGGCGGGGGGCGTGGGGAGACCCAGTACTTC	CASARGGGRGETQYF
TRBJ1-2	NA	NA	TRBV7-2	TGTGCCAGCAGCTTAGGACAGTTATCTAACTATGGCTACACCTTC	CASSLGQLSNYGYTF
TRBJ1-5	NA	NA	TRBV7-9	TGTGCCAGCAGCAAGGGGGAAGGAAATCAGCCCCAGCATTTT	CASSKGEGNQPQHF
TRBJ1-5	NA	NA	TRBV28	TGTGCCAGCAGTTTGTCGACAGCTAATCAGCCCCAGCATTTT	CASSLSTANQPQHF
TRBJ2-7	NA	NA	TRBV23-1	TGCGCCAGCAGTCAGAGGGGGACGTACTACGAGCAGTACTTC	CASSQRGTYYEQYF
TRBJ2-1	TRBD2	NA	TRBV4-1	TGCGCCAGCAGCCGACAACTAGCGATGCCCTCCTACAATGAGCAGTTCTTC	CASSRQLAMPSYNEQFF
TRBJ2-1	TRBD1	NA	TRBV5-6	TGTGCCAGCAGATCTGGACAGGGGAGTAATGAGCAGTTCTTC	CASRSGQGSNEQFF
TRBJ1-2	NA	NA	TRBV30	TGTGCCTGGAGTGCCAAACACAGGGTGGGCTATGGCTACACCTTC	CAWSAKHRVGYGYTF
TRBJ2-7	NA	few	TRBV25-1	TGTGCCAGTTCAGGGGAAAGCTCCTACGAGCAGTACTTC	CASSGESSYEQYF
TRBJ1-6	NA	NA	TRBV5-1	TGCGCCAGCAGCTTGGTTGGACAGAGCTCCTATAATTCACCCCTCCACTTT	CASSLVGQSSYNSPLHF
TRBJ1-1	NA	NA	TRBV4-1	TGCGCCAGCAGCCAATCGTCACAGGGAGTCACTGAAGCTTTCTTT	CASSQSSQGVTEAFF
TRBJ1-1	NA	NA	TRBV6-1	TGTGCCAGCAGTGAAGACTGGGCCTCCTCTGAAGCTTTCTTT	CASSEDWASSEAFF
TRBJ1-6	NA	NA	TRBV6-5	TGTGCCACAGCGGTGACTCAAAATTCACCCCTCCACTTT	CATAVTQNSPLHF
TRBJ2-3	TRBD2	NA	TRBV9	TGTGCCAGCAGCGTATCATCTAGCGGTACGCAGTATTTT	CASSVSSSGTQYF
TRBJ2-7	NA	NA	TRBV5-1	TGCGCCAGCAGCTTGATCGCGACAGCAGCCTCCTACGAGCAGTACTTC	CASSLIATAASYEQYF
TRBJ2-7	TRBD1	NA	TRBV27	TGTGCCAGCAGCCGCTGGGGACAGGGAAATCCCTACGAGCAGTACTTC	CASSRWGQGNPYEQYF
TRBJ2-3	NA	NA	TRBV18	TGTGCCAGCTCACCAAACGGGGGAAACACAGATACGCAGTATTTT	CASSPNGGNTDTQYF
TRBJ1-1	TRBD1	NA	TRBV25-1	TGTGCCAGCCGACAGGGGTTGAACACTGAAGCTTTCTTT	CASRQGLNTEAFF
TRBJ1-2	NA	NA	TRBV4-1	TGCGCCAGCAGCCAAGATGGCGGCGGGTACTATGGCTACACCTTC	CASSQDGGGYYGYTF
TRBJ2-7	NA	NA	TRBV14	TGTGCCAGCAGCCAAGGCGGTTCCTACGAGCAGTACTTC	CASSQGGSYEQYF
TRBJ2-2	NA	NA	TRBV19	TGTGCCAGTAGGCGGGACCCTAACACCGGGGAGCTGTTTTTT	CASRRDPNTGELFF
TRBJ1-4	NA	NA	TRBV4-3	TGCGCCAGCAGCCAAGATTTCGGGGGAAGGGAAAAACTGTTTTTT	CASSQDFGGREKLFF
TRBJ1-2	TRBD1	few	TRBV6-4	TGTGCCACCGGACAGGGGAGTATCAGATTTGGCTACACCTTC	CATGQGSIRFGYTF
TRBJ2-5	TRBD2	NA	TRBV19	TGTGCCAGTAGTAACCGCGGGGGGGAGACCCAGTACTTC	CASSNRGGETQYF
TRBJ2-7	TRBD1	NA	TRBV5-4	TGTGCCAGCAGCCCGGGACAGAGCTACGAGCAGTACTTC	CASSPGQSYEQYF
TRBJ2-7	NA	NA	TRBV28	TGTGCCAGCAGAAACGTCAGGGAGCAGTACTTC	CASRNVREQYF
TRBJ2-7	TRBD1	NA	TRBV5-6	TGTGCCAGCAGCACGGGACAGGGTTACGAGCAGTACTTC	CASSTGQGYEQYF
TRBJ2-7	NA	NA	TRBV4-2	TGTGCCAGCAGCCAAGAAGCTTCACAGGGAGAGAAGCAGTACTTC	CASSQEASQGEKQYF
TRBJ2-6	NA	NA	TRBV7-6	TGTGCCAGCAGCCGCTCGGACAACACTGGGGCCAACGTCCTGACTTTC	CASSRSDNTGANVLTF